The 21 T cell receptor beta chains below all came from one sample that was sequenced in a study of T-cell reconstitution after alpha-beta-depleted transplantation in children. The authors prepared the TCRbeta library with unique molecular identifiers. Each CDR3 protein is one row after TCRdb ran MiXCR on the PCR reads. Among roughly 500,000 distinct CDR3 sequences listed, roughly an eighth were seen once. Specimen: PBMCs from the stem cell graft donor, collected from the stem cell graft. The receptor source for this set is a human donor who donated a stem cell graft to a child with combined immunodeficiency.

On this clonotype itself: The junction differs from germline at one of its ends, possibly a read error. This chain joins TRBV5-6 and TRBJ2-5, with 7 bases that match TRBD2. The CDR3 covers 17 residues. In germline, CDR1 is SGHDT, CDR2 YYEEEE. The CDR3 coding sequence is TGTGCCATCAGCTTGTTTGGACTAGTCTGGCGCCAAGAGACCCAGTACTTC. Its translation: CAISLFGLVWRQETQYF.

This clonotype has only a few counts. CDR3 sequence: CASSFRTSGEQFF. The CDR3 region has the DNA TGTGCCAGCAGTTTTAGGACTAGTGGTGAGCAGTTCTTC. The J gene is TRBJ2-1, the V gene TRBV12-3 or TRBV12-4; 7 bases are shared with TRBD2. This CDR3 comprises 13 residues. Trimming took 3 bases from V and 9 from J; bases not matched to a gene: 5.

This clonotype was observed at least ten times. The chain couples TRBV11-3 to TRBJ2-3, with D possibly being TRBD2 (5 bases). V gave up 5 bases and J gave up 2 bases, with 11 bases separating them. Per germline, CDR1 SGHNT and CDR2 YENEEA. This CDR3 has 14 amino acids. The CDR3 coding sequence is TGTGCCAGCAGCGCAGGACTTCACACAGATACGCAGTATTTT. This codes for CASSAGLHTDTQYF.

The table lists this clonotype with a few counts. The V gene is TRBV27, the J gene TRBJ2-5, with a weak D call TRBD2 (5 bases). Germline assignment: CDR1 MNHEY and CDR2 SMNVEV (reference sequence). The CDR3 runs 16 residues. V gave up 3 bases and J gave up 5 bases, with 19 bases separating them. CDR3 residues: CASSLYAGVGVETQYF. The CDR3 nucleotides read TGTGCCAGCAGTTTGTACGCCGGGGTTGGTGTTGAGACCCAGTACTTC.

The V call is TRBV7-8, the J call TRBJ2-7, with D tentatively TRBD1 or TRBD2 (7 bases each). Trimming took 5 bases from V and 4 from J, leaving 18 bases between them. This CDR3 has 15 residues. The germline V gene has CDR1 SGHVS and CDR2 FQNEAQ. The CDR3: CASSPWEGALYEQYF. The CDR3 DNA sequence: TGTGCCAGCAGCCCCTGGGAGGGGGCGTTGTACGAGCAGTACTTC.

The rearrangement links TRBV2 to TRBJ1-1; the match to TRBD1 covers 8 bases. Germline CDR1 SNHLY, CDR2 FYNNEI. J lost 0 bases, V lost 7 bases, and 10 bases had no gene match. This CDR3 is 16 amino acids long. The CDR3 coding sequence is TGTGCCAGCAAGGTGAAGACAGGGGAAATGAACACTGAAGCTTTCTTT. This encodes CASKVKTGEMNTEAFF.

The table lists this clonotype with a few counts. This sequence joins TRBV5-6 and TRBJ2-5; 7 bases agree with TRBD1. The V and J ends lost 4 bases and 5 bases, in that order; junction bases with no gene match: 5. CDR3 size: 13 residues. CDR1 and CDR2 (germline): SGHDT, YYEEEE. The CDR3 sequence is CASSTTGPETQYF. The DNA of the CDR3 is TGTGCCAGCAGCACGACAGGGCCGGAGACCCAGTACTTC. The full variable domain, rest sourced from reference TRBV5-6 and TRBJ2-5, is DAGVTQSPTHLIKTRGQQVTLRCSPKSGHDTVSWYQQALGQGPQFIFQYYEEEERQRGNFPDRFSGHQFPNYSSELNVNALLLGDSALYLCASSTTGPETQYFGPGTRLLVL.

There are a few counts of this clonotype. The chain is built from TRBV5-6 and TRBJ2-3; 10 bases are a match to TRBD1. V gave up 4 bases and J gave up 0 bases; unmatched junction bases: 5. From germline, CDR1 is SGHDT and CDR2 YYEEEE. The CDR3 length is 16 residues. CDR3 region: CASSPGTGDSTDTQYF. CDR3 DNA: TGTGCCAGCAGCCCGGGGACAGGGGATAGCACAGATACGCAGTATTTT.

As regards this clonotype: The junction differs from germline at one of its ends, possibly a read error. The chain uses TRBV7-6 and TRBJ2-6, with D uncertain. This CDR3 has 14 amino acids. The V gene's germline CDR1 is SGHVS and CDR2 FNYEAQ. CDR3 nucleotide sequence: TGTGCCACCAGCTTTAGCTCTGGGGCCAACGTCCTGACTTTC. This encodes CATSFSSGANVLTF.

The chain carries TRBV20-1 and TRBJ2-3; 7 bases align to TRBD2. After removal of 4 bases from V and 1 base from J, the junction contained 5 bases not matched to a gene. In germline, CDR1 is DFQATT, CDR2 SNEGSKA (reference sequence). The CDR3 is 14 residues long. The CDR3 loop reads CSATGRAGTDTQYF. CDR3 DNA sequence: TGCAGTGCTACGGGGAGGGCCGGCACAGATACGCAGTATTTT.

The genes are TRBV5-1 and TRBJ2-5; D is perhaps TRBD1 (6 bases). V lost 0 bases and J lost 5, with 14 bases in between. The germline CDR1 and CDR2 sequences are SGHRS and YFSETQ. The CDR3 is made up of 15 amino acids. CDR3 loop: CASSLVGARGETQYF. DNA for the CDR3: TGCGCCAGCAGCTTGGTGGGGGCCCGGGGTGAGACCCAGTACTTC.

The rearrangement links TRBV9 to TRBJ2-1; 10 bases match TRBD1. CDR3 size: 14 residues. Germline values: CDR1 SGDLS, CDR2 YYNGEE. J was trimmed by 8 bases and V by 4 bases; bases with no gene match: 6. CDR3 in amino acids: CASSRTGGIDEQFF. CDR3 DNA: TGTGCCAGCAGCCGGACAGGGGGTATCGATGAGCAGTTCTTC.

There are many counts of this clonotype. The V gene is TRBV9, the J gene TRBJ2-2, with 10 positions matching TRBD1. The CDR3 runs to 16 residues. V was clipped by 4 bases and J by 3 bases; unmatched bases: 6. Germline lookup yields CDR1 SGDLS and CDR2 YYNGEE. The CDR3, as DNA: TGTGCCAGCAGCCTCCGAGGGACAGGGGACACCGGGGAGCTGTTTTTT. It specifies CASSLRGTGDTGELFF.

This clonotype was seen more than once but under ten times. The chain uses TRBV11-2 and TRBJ2-3; D is unresolved. Germline V gives CDR1 SGHAT, CDR2 FQNNGV. This CDR3 is 12 amino acids long. Trimming removed 5 bases at V and 3 bases at J, with 6 bases between. The CDR3 loop reads CASSRHTDTQYF. CDR3 sequence (DNA): TGTGCCAGCAGCCGCCATACAGATACGCAGTATTTT.

In its sample, this clonotype was seen a few times. This sequence joins TRBV12-3 or TRBV12-4 and TRBJ2-1; TRBD2 aligns across 13 bases. The V segment lost 2 bases and the J segment 3 bases; nucleotides outside the gene matches: 10. The CDR3 runs to 19 residues. CDR3 nucleotides: TGTGCCAGCAGTTTAAGGGGACTAGCGGGGAGGAAGTACTACAATGAGCAGTTCTTC. This gives the protein CASSLRGLAGRKYYNEQFF.

In this sample, this clonotype turned up many times. The chain is built from TRBV7-2 and TRBJ2-3; 12 bases agree with TRBD2. Germline CDR1 SGHTA, CDR2 FQGNSA. The CDR3 is made up of 16 amino acids. Trimming at V came to 3 bases and at J to 8 bases, leaving 9 bases not matched to a gene. The CDR3 loop is CASSFTSGGIGATQYF. In nucleotides, the CDR3 is TGTGCCAGCAGCTTTACTAGCGGGGGGATTGGGGCTACGCAGTATTTT.

Only a few counts were recorded for this clonotype. This chain joins TRBV20-1 and TRBJ2-7; 11 positions agree with TRBD2. The germline CDR1 and CDR2 sequences are DFQATT and SNEGSKA (reference sequence). V lost 6 bases, J lost 0 bases, and 13 bases stayed unmatched. The CDR3 is 17 amino acids. This CDR3 reads CSASSASGGSSSYEQYF. CDR3 DNA: TGCAGTGCATCCTCAGCTAGCGGGGGGTCTAGCTCCTACGAGCAGTACTTC.

This clonotype was counted at least ten times. The rearrangement joins TRBV5-1 to TRBJ2-2; D is undetermined. The V end lost 4 bases, the J end lost 3 bases, and 4 bases lay between the germline ends. Germline CDR1 and CDR2: SGHRS and YFSETQ. CDR3 length: 12 residues. CDR3 nucleotide sequence: TGCGCCAGCAGCCCCGACACCGGGGAGCTGTTTTTT. Encoded protein: CASSPDTGELFF.

This clonotype was detected a few times. V usage is TRBV6-4 and J usage is TRBJ1-1; D gene uncertain. The CDR3 is made up of 13 amino acids. Germline V gene lookup returns CDR1 MRHNA and CDR2 SNTAGT. V was trimmed by 6 bases and J by 4 bases, leaving 12 bases between them. The CDR3 DNA reads TGTGCCAGCAGCCAAGTGTCGGGCACTGAAGCTTTCTTT. The encoded protein is CASSQVSGTEAFF.

This clonotype was observed at least ten times. The chain links TRBV29-1 to TRBJ2-5; D unclear. CDR1 and CDR2 from the germline V gene are SQVTM and ANQGSEA. This CDR3 has 12 residues. Trimming shortened V by 4 bases and J by 3 bases, and 9 bases separated the two germline ends. The CDR3 loop is CSVVGLEETQYF. CDR3 nucleotides: TGCAGCGTTGTTGGTCTAGAAGAGACCCAGTACTTC. Drawing the rest from reference TRBV29-1 and TRBJ2-5, the complete variable domain is SAVISQKPSRDICQRGTSLTIQCQVDSQVTMMFWYRQQPGQSLTLIATANQGSEATYESGFVIDKFPISRPNLTFSTLTVSNMSPEDSSIYLCSVVGLEETQYFGPGTRLLVL.

Ten or more counts support this clonotype. This chain uses TRBV29-1 with TRBJ2-2; D remains unclear. The CDR3 is 13 residues long. Per the germline V gene, CDR1 is SQVTM and CDR2 is ANQGSEA. V lost 4 bases to trimming and J lost 1 base, with 7 bases between them. CDR3 loop: CSVVPRNTGELFF. The CDR3 DNA reads TGCAGCGTTGTTCCAAGGAACACCGGGGAGCTGTTTTTT.